This T cell receptor beta chain was profiled in a study of vaccination and CD4 T cells after COVID-19. The treatment was: roughly nine-day PBMC culture with coronavirus spike peptide pools or control peptides (ViraFEST assay). The CDR3 has 16 amino acids. Trimming took off 2 bases at V and 13 bases at J, with 24 bases between the two ends. CDR1 and CDR2 from the germline V gene are SGHTA and FQGNSA. This clonotype was counted only a few times. The target antigen is unknown. Researchers used the Oncomine TCR Beta short-read assay to sequence DNA from cultured CD4+ T cells. MiXCR, applied by TCRdb to the PCR reads, yields one record per CDR3 protein. The sample yields over 15,000 distinct CDR3 sequences, around half seen once.

Sequencing used CD4+ T cells from blood, cultured in vitro, obtained before SARS-CoV-2 vaccination. The source of this sequence is a human donor who had recovered from COVID-19. V gene TRBV7-2 combines with J gene TRBJ2-1; no clear D gene. As DNA, the CDR3 is TGTGCCAGCAGCTTATTCGAAAGAACTAACCCCCGTTCCCAGTTCTTC. As protein: CASSLFERTNPRSQFF. The complete variable domain, with remaining parts taken from reference TRBV7-2 and TRBJ2-1, reads GAGVSQSPSNKVTEKGKDVELRCDPISGHTALYWYRQSLGQGLEFLIYFQGNSAPDKSGLPSDRFSAERTGGSVSTLTIQRTQQEDSAVYLCASSLFERTNPRSQFFGPGTRLTVL.